This entry lists 30 T cell receptor beta chains sequenced from one sample in a study of T cell clonotyping in hematopoietic cell transplantation. Data came from immunoSEQ multiplex PCR; TCRdb stores just in-frame clones and leaves some out. Here the sample spans approximately 16,000 clones, 90% being singletons. The specimen was peripheral blood mononuclear cells. Source of these receptors: a man aged 50 or older in good health. Some clones in this sample may be carry-over from other donors' samples.

The V call is TRBV7-2, the J call TRBJ2-7, with TRBD1 as a possible D gene (6 bases). Germline loops: CDR1 SGHTA, CDR2 FQGNSA. Trimming pared 3 bases from V and 3 bases from J, leaving 15 bases between. The CDR3 has 15 residues. The CDR3 DNA reads as TGTGCCAGCAGCTTGGCTTCCCGGACAGACTACGAGCAGTACTTC. This gives the protein CASSLASRTDYEQYF. The full variable domain, rest sourced from reference TRBV7-2 and TRBJ2-7, is GAGVSQSPSNKVTEKGKDVELRCDPISGHTALYWYRQSLGQGLEFLIYFQGNSAPDKSGLPSDRFSAERTGGSVSTLTIQRTQQEDSAVYLCASSLASRTDYEQYFGPGTRLTVT.

The chain links TRBV5-1 to TRBJ2-7; TRBD2 aligns across 9 bases. From germline, CDR1 is SGHRS and CDR2 YFSETQ. Trimming at V came to 3 bases and at J to 6 bases, leaving 10 bases not matched to a gene. The CDR3 loop spans 15 amino acids. This chain's CDR3 is CASSWGPGLAPEQYF. Here the CDR3 DNA reads TGCGCCAGCAGCTGGGGCCCGGGACTAGCCCCCGAGCAGTACTTC.

The chain uses TRBV2 and TRBJ2-5, with a tentative D call TRBD2 (5 bases). Trimming cost V 8 bases and J 1 base, with 14 bases left between them. The CDR3 runs 14 residues. Germline V gene lookup returns CDR1 SNHLY and CDR2 FYNNEI. CDR3 nucleotides: TGTGCCAGCGGGAAGGGCGGACTCCAAGAGACCCAGTACTTC. Its protein product is CASGKGGLQETQYF.

This CDR3 reads CASSLGTVQWGAPQHF. In DNA form, the CDR3 reads TGTGCCAGCAGCTTAGGGACGGTACAATGGGGGGCGCCCCAGCATTTT. The genes are TRBV7-2 and TRBJ1-5; possible D gene TRBD1, 6 bases. V was clipped by 1 base and J by 9 bases, with 19 bases between them. The germline V gene encodes CDR1 SGHTA and CDR2 FQGNSA. The CDR3 loop spans 16 amino acids. The full variable domain, its missing parts supplied by reference TRBV7-2 and TRBJ1-5, is GAGVSQSPSNKVTEKGKDVELRCDPISGHTALYWYRQSLGQGLEFLIYFQGNSAPDKSGLPSDRFSAERTGGSVSTLTIQRTQQEDSAVYLCASSLGTVQWGAPQHFGDGTRLSIL.

The chain uses TRBV28 and TRBJ1-2; tentative D call: TRBD1 (6 bases). Trimming cost V 3 bases and J 7 bases, with 15 bases left between them. The CDR3 loop spans 14 amino acids. CDR1 and CDR2 (germline): MDHEN, SYDVKM. Written as DNA, the CDR3 is TGTGCCAGCAGTTTCCAAGGGGGGAGGGTTGGCTACACCTTC. Translation gives CASSFQGGRVGYTF.

This chain connects TRBV5-1 to TRBJ2-3; maybe TRBD2 (6 bases). V was clipped by 0 bases and J by 0 bases, with 14 bases between them. Germline V gives CDR1 SGHRS, CDR2 YFSETQ. The length of the CDR3 is 17 residues. The CDR3 region is CASSLGGGLSSTDTQYF. DNA of the CDR3: TGCGCCAGCAGCTTGGGAGGAGGGCTTTCTAGCACAGATACGCAGTATTTT. Based on the CDR3 plus reference TRBV5-1 and TRBJ2-3, the full variable domain is KAGVTQTPRYLIKTRGQQVTLSCSPISGHRSVSWYQQTPGQGLQFLFEYFSETQRNKGNFPGRFSGRQFSNSRSEMNVSTLELGDSALYLCASSLGGGLSSTDTQYFGPGTRLTVL.

The chain uses TRBV14 and TRBJ2-7, with D possibly TRBD2 on 5 matching bases. The germline V gene has CDR1 SGHDN and CDR2 FVKESK. V lost 2 bases and J lost 4, with 6 bases in between. The CDR3 sequence is 12 residues long. The CDR3 loop is CASSQRLYEQYF. For the CDR3, the DNA is TGTGCCAGCAGCCAACGACTATACGAGCAGTACTTC.

The V and J genes are TRBV5-1 and TRBJ2-7; 7 bases map to TRBD1. Germline-derived CDR1 and CDR2 are SGHRS and YFSETQ. CDR3 length equals 13 residues. The junction had 2 bases not matched to a gene; V was cut back by 4 bases and J by 1 base. CDR3 protein: CASSLTGSYEQYF. The CDR3 coding sequence is TGCGCCAGCAGCCTGACAGGGTCCTACGAGCAGTACTTC.

CDR3 residues: CASSLRGVNTEAFF. In nucleotides, the CDR3 is TGTGCCAGCAGTTTAAGGGGTGTGAACACTGAAGCTTTCTTT. The chain combines TRBV28 with TRBJ1-1; maybe TRBD1 (5 bases). This CDR3 is built from 14 residues. Germline CDR1 reads MDHEN; CDR2 reads SYDVKM. V lost 2 bases, J lost 0 bases, and 7 bases lay in between.

The genes are TRBV7-8 and TRBJ1-2, with 10 nucleotides matching TRBD1. The CDR3 covers 13 residues. The junction had 4 bases not matched to a gene; V was cut back by 6 bases and J by 6 bases. Germline assignment: CDR1 SGHVS and CDR2 FQNEAQ. The CDR3 DNA reads as TGTGCCAGCAGGAGAGGGACAGGGGATGGCTACACCTTC. This sequence encodes CASRRGTGDGYTF.

This chain connects TRBV29-1 to TRBJ1-1, with 7 bases lining up with TRBD1. CDR3 size: 14 residues. Germline trimming cut 7 bases from V and 4 bases from J; bases unmatched to any gene: 12. The V gene's germline CDR1 is SQVTM and CDR2 ANQGSEA. CDR3 loop: CSGVTGLRSTEAFF. The CDR3, as DNA: TGCAGCGGGGTGACAGGGCTGAGGAGCACTGAAGCTTTCTTT.

V usage is TRBV29-1 and J usage is TRBJ1-6; D is unresolved. V was clipped by 5 bases and J by 9 bases, with 14 bases between them. CDR3 length equals 13 residues. Germline V gene data show CDR1 as SQVTM and CDR2 as ANQGSEA. The CDR3 coding sequence is TGCAGCGTTCGGGTTAGTGGATTTTCACCCCTCCACTTT. Translation gives CSVRVSGFSPLHF.

This chain joins TRBV29-1 and TRBJ1-4; TRBD1 agrees at 7 bases. This CDR3 region has 13 residues. Germline V gene data show CDR1 as SQVTM and CDR2 as ANQGSEA. With V trimmed by 4 bases and J by 4 bases, 3 bases remained unmatched. CDR3 residues: CSVAGQVNEKLFF. CDR3 in DNA: TGCAGCGTTGCTGGACAGGTTAATGAAAAACTGTTTTTT.

The chain combines TRBV14 with TRBJ2-7; 7 bases line up with TRBD2. From germline, CDR1 is SGHDN and CDR2 FVKESK. The CDR3 loop spans 15 amino acids. J was trimmed by 5 bases and V by 3 bases; bases with no gene match: 10. The CDR3 bases are TGTGCCAGCAGCCAGGTGATGGTGGGAGGGGACGAGCAGTACTTC. Amino acid sequence: CASSQVMVGGDEQYF.

The J gene is TRBJ1-4, the V gene TRBV6-1; no clear D gene. Germline CDR1 and CDR2: MNHNS and SASEGT. The ends were cut back, 5 bases at V and 2 bases at J, with 9 bases in the middle. CDR3 size: 14 residues. CDR3 DNA sequence: TGTGCCAGCAGTTGGCAGGCGACTAATGAAAAACTGTTTTTT. It encodes CASSWQATNEKLFF.

The rearrangement uses TRBV9 and TRBJ2-2; D may be TRBD1 (6 bases). CDR3 length: 15 amino acids. Trimming shortened V by 1 base and J by 6 bases, and 13 bases separated the two germline ends. CDR1 and CDR2 from the germline V gene are SGDLS and YYNGEE. The CDR3 nucleotides are TGTGCCAGCAGCGTATCACAGGGCGCCCCCGGGGAGCTGTTTTTT. Amino acid sequence: CASSVSQGAPGELFF. Drawing the rest from reference TRBV9 and TRBJ2-2, the complete variable domain is DSGVTQTPKHLITATGQRVTLRCSPRSGDLSVYWYQQSLDQGLQFLIQYYNGEERAKGNILERFSAQQFPDLHSELNLSSLELGDSALYFCASSVSQGAPGELFFGEGSRLTVL.

The chain employs TRBV29-1 and TRBJ2-3; D is undetermined. The CDR3 contains 13 residues. Germline CDR1 is SQVTM and CDR2 is ANQGSEA. Trimming left V 4 bases short and J 0 bases short, with 8 bases between. The CDR3 region is CSVGISSTDTQYF. As DNA, the CDR3 is TGCAGCGTTGGTATCTCTAGCACAGATACGCAGTATTTT.

V and J are TRBV5-6 and TRBJ2-5, with D maybe TRBD1 (5 bases). CDR1 and CDR2 (germline): SGHDT, YYEEEE. Deletions cut 4 bases from V and 1 base from J, with 14 bases between. The CDR3 sequence is 15 residues long. Written as DNA, the CDR3 is TGTGCCAGCAGCCTCAGGGTTTTTGGCCAAGAGACCCAGTACTTC. This sequence encodes CASSLRVFGQETQYF.

The chain carries TRBV9 and TRBJ1-2; 12 bases map to TRBD1. V lost 0 bases and J lost 5; bases outside the gene matches: 8. The CDR3 has 17 amino acids. Germline CDR1 is SGDLS and CDR2 is YYNGEE. The CDR3 nucleotides read TGTGCCAGCAGCGTAGCCCCGGGACAGGGGGCTTCTTATGGCTACACCTTC. Its protein is CASSVAPGQGASYGYTF.

This clone was seen a few times. The chain carries TRBV2 and TRBJ2-7; the D call may be TRBD1 or TRBD2 (5 bases each). This CDR3 is 13 amino acids long. The V gene lost 9 bases and the J gene lost 3 bases, with 15 bases spanning the gap. Germline values: CDR1 SNHLY, CDR2 FYNNEI. The CDR3 DNA is TGTGCCAGTAACAGAGGGGCTAACTACGAGCAGTACTTC. Translation gives CASNRGANYEQYF.

This chain uses TRBV5-1 with TRBJ2-7; 7 nucleotides match TRBD1. The CDR3 loop spans 15 amino acids. V shed 5 bases and J 11 bases; nucleotides not matched to a gene: 19. Germline CDR1 is SGHRS and CDR2 is YFSETQ. The CDR3 bases are TGCGCCAGCAGGAAGACAGGACAGGCCCTTACTGGGGAGTACTTC. This gives the protein CASRKTGQALTGEYF. Combining the CDR3 with reference TRBV5-1 and TRBJ2-7 gives the whole variable domain KAGVTQTPRYLIKTRGQQVTLSCSPISGHRSVSWYQQTPGQGLQFLFEYFSETQRNKGNFPGRFSGRQFSNSRSEMNVSTLELGDSALYLCASRKTGQALTGEYFGPGTRLTVT.

This sequence joins TRBV28 and TRBJ1-1; 8 nucleotides align to TRBD1. V was clipped by 6 bases and J by 4 bases; unmatched bases: 13. Germline CDR1 MDHEN, CDR2 SYDVKM. This CDR3 contains 16 residues. The CDR3 protein is CASSTQFDRGFTEAFF. The DNA of the CDR3 is TGTGCCAGCAGCACTCAGTTCGACAGGGGCTTCACTGAAGCTTTCTTT.

V usage is TRBV14 and J usage is TRBJ1-4; D is perhaps TRBD1 (5 bases). The germline V gene encodes CDR1 SGHDN and CDR2 FVKESK. The CDR3 totals 18 residues. V dropped 0 bases and J dropped 7 bases, with 21 bases sitting between them. CDR3 in DNA: TGTGCCAGCAGCCAAGATAGGGGCATCCCTCTGTCGAGTGAAAAACTGTTTTTT. Residues: CASSQDRGIPLSSEKLFF.

The rearrangement uses TRBV6-1 and TRBJ1-5, with D maybe TRBD1 (5 bases). CDR3 length: 15 residues. Germline V CDR1 and CDR2: MNHNS, SASEGT. Trimming removed 2 bases from V and 6 bases from J, with 14 bases in between. The CDR3 is CASSEIVTVGQPQHF. CDR3 nucleotides: TGTGCCAGCAGTGAAATAGTGACAGTAGGTCAGCCCCAGCATTTT.

This rearrangement joins TRBV2 to TRBJ2-7; no firm D call. Trimming stripped 6 bases from V and 4 bases from J, with 10 bases between. This CDR3 region has 12 residues. Per the germline V gene, CDR1 is SNHLY and CDR2 is FYNNEI. The CDR3: CASSGSPYEQYF. CDR3 sequence (DNA): TGTGCCAGCAGCGGAAGTCCATACGAGCAGTACTTC.

The chain employs TRBV7-2 and TRBJ1-4, with 7 bases lining up with TRBD1. The CDR3 has 15 residues. The J segment lost 5 bases and the V segment lost 5 bases, leaving 8 bases of the junction unmatched. CDR1 SGHTA and CDR2 FQGNSA come from the germline V gene. CDR3 sequence (DNA): TGTGCCAGCAGCGCCGGGACAGCTCAGAATGAAAAACTGTTTTTT. Amino acids: CASSAGTAQNEKLFF.

In this sample, this clone is medium-sized. The V gene is TRBV5-1, the J gene TRBJ2-7; maybe TRBD2 (6 bases). With 0 bases removed from V and 4 bases from J, the gap between germline ends came to 14 bases. Germline V CDR1 and CDR2: SGHRS, YFSETQ. The CDR3 has 15 residues. This chain's CDR3 is CASSLGWDFGYEQYF. The CDR3 DNA is TGCGCCAGCAGCTTGGGGTGGGACTTCGGGTACGAGCAGTACTTC.

This chain uses TRBV7-9 with TRBJ1-1, with no clear D. Germline-derived CDR1 and CDR2 are SEHNR and FQNEAQ (reference sequence). Deletions cut 7 bases from V and 0 bases from J, with 15 bases between. The CDR3 length is 15 residues. In DNA form, the CDR3 reads TGTGCCAGCAAGGGATTAACCGAAATGAACACTGAAGCTTTCTTT. Protein product: CASKGLTEMNTEAFF.

The V and J genes are TRBV29-1 and TRBJ2-3; 8 nucleotides align to TRBD2. Unmatched junction bases numbered 10, after V lost 2 bases and J lost 0 bases. The CDR3 runs to 17 residues. Germline V gene sequence: CDR1 SQVTM, CDR2 ANQGSEA. This CDR3 reads CSVEISAGGTSTDTQYF. CDR3 coding DNA: TGCAGCGTTGAAATCTCTGCGGGGGGCACTAGCACAGATACGCAGTATTTT.

This clone was seen just once. The chain employs TRBV9 and TRBJ2-7, with 10 positions matching TRBD2. The CDR3 runs to 16 residues. Germline trimming cut 3 bases from V and 2 bases from J; bases unmatched to any gene: 8. Germline loops: CDR1 SGDLS, CDR2 YYNGEE. This chain's CDR3 is CASSAALAGETYEQYF. The CDR3 DNA sequence: TGTGCCAGCAGCGCGGCTCTAGCGGGGGAAACCTACGAGCAGTACTTC.